These 6 T cell receptor beta chains share one sample of origin, sequenced in a study of blood T cell repertoires in COVID-19. Sequenced by immunoSEQ multiplex PCR; TCRdb stores in-frame clones only, minus some. The sample yields roughly 180,000 clones, less than 85% seen once. Sequenced: peripheral blood. These receptors originate from a human donor in a cohort sampled during active COVID-19.

The CDR3 region has the DNA TGTGCCAGCAGCTCCGGGGACAGGGGGGAGAACACTGAAGCTTTCTTT. Its translation: CASSSGDRGENTEAFF. V usage is TRBV7-9 and J usage is TRBJ1-1; 11 bases agree with TRBD1. The CDR3 is 16 amino acids. The V segment lost 4 bases and the J segment 1 base; nucleotides outside the gene matches: 5. The V gene's germline CDR1 is SEHNR and CDR2 FQNEAQ (reference sequence).

The DNA for the CDR3 is TGTGCCAGCAGTTCCCTCGCGGCGGGGGTAACAGATACGCAGTATTTT. The encoded protein is CASSSLAAGVTDTQYF. The chain combines TRBV6-5 with TRBJ2-3; 7 positions match TRBD2. The ends lost 4 bases at V and 3 bases at J; junction bases unmatched: 10. The germline V gene encodes CDR1 MNHEY and CDR2 SVGAGI. The CDR3 consists of 16 residues.

The rearrangement joins TRBV29-1 to TRBJ2-7; 7 bases map to TRBD1. With 4 bases clipped from V and 0 bases from J, the junction kept 6 bases outside the gene matches. Germline assignment: CDR1 SQVTM and CDR2 ANQGSEA. The CDR3 consists of 14 residues. The CDR3 DNA reads as TGCAGCGTTGGCCAACAGGGGTACTCCTACGAGCAGTACTTC. Translating it yields CSVGQQGYSYEQYF.

The rearrangement uses TRBV5-4 and TRBJ2-5; TRBD2 agrees at 13 bases. Germline V gene sequence: CDR1 SGHNT, CDR2 YYREEE (reference sequence). CDR3 length: 16 residues. The ends lost 3 bases at V and 5 bases at J; junction bases unmatched: 7. The CDR3 here is CASSSGLAGVVETQYF. The CDR3 bases are TGTGCCAGCAGCTCAGGACTAGCGGGGGTAGTGGAGACCCAGTACTTC.

This chain joins TRBV29-1 and TRBJ2-3, with 11 positions matching TRBD2. CDR3 length equals 14 residues. V was clipped by 5 bases and J by 5 bases; unmatched bases: 6. Germline V gives CDR1 SQVTM, CDR2 ANQGSEA. The CDR3 here is CSVSTSGGGDTQYF. DNA for the CDR3: TGCAGCGTTTCTACTAGCGGGGGCGGAGATACGCAGTATTTT.

This rearrangement joins TRBV9 to TRBJ2-3, with TRBD2 matching over 12 bases. The V segment lost 3 bases and the J segment 2 bases; nucleotides outside the gene matches: 13. This CDR3 comprises 19 residues. CDR1 SGDLS and CDR2 YYNGEE come from the germline V gene. The CDR3 DNA reads as TGTGCCAGCAGCGCACTAACTAGCGGGGGGCCCGATTACACAGATACGCAGTATTTT. It translates to CASSALTSGGPDYTDTQYF.